Listed below are T cell receptor gamma chains from one sample, sequenced in a study of gammadelta T cells in human blood. TCRdb ran CATT on the RT-PCR reads. The sample shows 450 to 550 gamma-chain clones, around 5% of them seen only once. Material for sequencing was Vgamma9Vdelta2 gamma-delta T cells from fetal blood. Receptor source: a human fetus. The CDR3 runs from the conserved cysteine through the conserved F or W. The order of the fields is clone size, J gene, V gene, CDR3 protein. The listing skips clone size in some rows; elsewhere it reads once, few, many or a size class.

size: large
J: TRGJP1
V: TRGV10
CDR3: CAAWDFTTGWFKIF

size: large
J: TRGJP
V: TRGV9
CDR3: CALWDPQELGKKIKVF

size: -
J: TRGJ1/TRGJ2
V: TRGV9
CDR3: CALWEVPYKKLF

size: few
J: TRGJP
V: TRGV9
CDR3: CALWEVLNELGKKIKVF

size: large
J: TRGJP1
V: TRGV9
CDR3: CALWEVHTTGWFKIF

size: few
J: TRGJP
V: TRGV9
CDR3: CALWEVREELGKKIKVF

size: hyperexpanded
J: TRGJP1
V: TRGV10
CDR3: CAAWDTTGWFKIF

size: medium-sized
J: TRGJ1/TRGJ2
V: TRGV9
CDR3: CALWEDYKKLF

size: few
J: TRGJP
V: TRGV9
CDR3: CALWDFFLGKKIKVF

size: medium-sized
J: TRGJP2
V: TRGV10
CDR3: CAAWALGYSSDWIKTF

size: medium-sized
J: TRGJ1/TRGJ2
V: TRGV3
CDR3: CATWDRPNYKKLF

size: medium-sized
J: TRGJP
V: TRGV9
CDR3: CALWEVQYELGKKIKVF

size: few
J: TRGJ1/TRGJ2
V: TRGV10
CDR3: CAAWGLYYKKLF

size: -
J: TRGJP1
V: TRGV10
CDR3: CAAWDRSTGWFKIF

size: large
J: TRGJP2
V: TRGV10
CDR3: CAAWDSSDWIKTF

size: few
J: TRGJP1
V: TRGV11
CDR3: CACWITTGWFKIF

size: medium-sized
J: TRGJP1
V: TRGV8
CDR3: CATWDWFKIF

size: large
J: TRGJP
V: TRGV9
CDR3: CALWEQQELGKKIKVF

size: hyperexpanded
J: TRGJ1/TRGJ2
V: TRGV10
CDR3: CAAWDYYKKLF

size: medium-sized
J: TRGJ1/TRGJ2
V: TRGV9
CDR3: CALWEASNYYKKLF

size: few
J: TRGJ1/TRGJ2
V: TRGV3
CDR3: CATWDKPLF

size: large
J: TRGJ1/TRGJ2
V: TRGV2
CDR3: CATWDGYYKKLF

size: large
J: TRGJP1
V: TRGV10
CDR3: CAAWDWFKIF

size: medium-sized
J: TRGJP1
V: TRGV5
CDR3: CATLNTGWFKIF

size: large
J: TRGJP
V: TRGV9
CDR3: CALWDLELGKKIKVF

size: large
J: TRGJP2
V: TRGV8
CDR3: CATWDRSDWIKTF

size: -
J: TRGJP
V: TRGV9
CDR3: CALWEDRELGKKIKVF

size: large
J: TRGJP
V: TRGV9
CDR3: CALWEVLELGKKIKVF